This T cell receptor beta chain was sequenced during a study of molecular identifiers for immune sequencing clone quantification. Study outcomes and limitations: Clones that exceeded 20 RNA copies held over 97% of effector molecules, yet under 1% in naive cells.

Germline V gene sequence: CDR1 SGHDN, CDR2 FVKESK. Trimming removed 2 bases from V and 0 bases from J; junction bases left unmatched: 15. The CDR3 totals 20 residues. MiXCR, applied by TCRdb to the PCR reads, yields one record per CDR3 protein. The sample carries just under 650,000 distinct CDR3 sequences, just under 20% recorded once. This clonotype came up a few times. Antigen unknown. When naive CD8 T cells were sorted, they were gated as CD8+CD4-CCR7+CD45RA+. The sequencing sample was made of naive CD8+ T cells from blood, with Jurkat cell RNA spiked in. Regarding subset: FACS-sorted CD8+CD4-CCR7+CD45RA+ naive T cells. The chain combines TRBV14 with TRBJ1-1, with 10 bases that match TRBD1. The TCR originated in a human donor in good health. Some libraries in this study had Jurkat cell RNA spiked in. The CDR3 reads CASSQSARTGGFWVNTEAFF. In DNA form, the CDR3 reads TGTGCCAGCAGCCAATCAGCTAGGACAGGGGGTTTTTGGGTGAACACTGAAGCTTTCTTT. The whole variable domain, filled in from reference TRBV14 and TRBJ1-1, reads EAGVTQFPSHSVIEKGQTVTLRCDPISGHDNLYWYRRVMGKEIKFLLHFVKESKQDESGMPNNRFLAERTGGTYSTLKVQPAELEDSGVYFCASSQSARTGGFWVNTEAFFGQGTRLTVV.